This TCR beta chain was captured in a study of blood T cell repertoires in COVID-19. Assay used: immunoSEQ multiplex PCR; TCRdb lists only in-frame clones, some missing. The sample holds roughly 300,000 clones, around 87% seen once. V was trimmed by 0 bases and J by 4 bases, leaving 9 bases between them. CDR1 is MGHRA and CDR2 is YSYEKL in the germline V gene. This CDR3 has 14 amino acids. This chain joins TRBV4-1 and TRBJ1-2; no clear D gene. The TCR originated in a woman in her fifties or sixties who had recovered from COVID-19. Material: peripheral blood. Here the CDR3 DNA reads TGCGCCAGCAGCCAAGATCCAGGATCCTATGGCTACACCTTC. It is translated as CASSQDPGSYGYTF.